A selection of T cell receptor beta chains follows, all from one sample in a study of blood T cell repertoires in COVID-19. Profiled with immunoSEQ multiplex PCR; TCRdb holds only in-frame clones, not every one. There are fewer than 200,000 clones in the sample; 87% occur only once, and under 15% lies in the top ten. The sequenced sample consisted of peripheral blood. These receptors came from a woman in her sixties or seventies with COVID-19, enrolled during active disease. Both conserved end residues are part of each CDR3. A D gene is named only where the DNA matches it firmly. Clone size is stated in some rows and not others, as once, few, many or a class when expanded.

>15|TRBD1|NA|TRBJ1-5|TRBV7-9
CASSLEGANNQPQHF
TGTGCCAGCAGCTTAGAGGGGGCGAACAATCAGCCCCAGCATTTT
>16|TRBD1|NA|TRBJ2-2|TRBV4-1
CASSQDPGQFTGELFF
TGCGCCAGCAGCCAGGATCCGGGACAGTTCACCGGGGAGCTGTTTTTT
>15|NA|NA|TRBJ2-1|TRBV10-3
CAISEIASTYNEQFF
TGTGCCATCAGTGAAATAGCGTCAACCTACAATGAGCAGTTCTTC
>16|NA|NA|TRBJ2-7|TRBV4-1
CASSQESSDYAYEQYF
TGCGCCAGCAGCCAAGAATCTTCGGACTACGCCTACGAGCAGTACTTC
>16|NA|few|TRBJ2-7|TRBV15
CATSRLTGTKAYEQYF
TGTGCCACCAGCAGACTGACAGGTACGAAGGCCTACGAGCAGTACTTC
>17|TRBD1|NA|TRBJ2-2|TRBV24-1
CATSEYRQGVKTGELFF
TGTGCCACCAGTGAATATCGACAGGGGGTGAAGACCGGGGAGCTGTTTTTT
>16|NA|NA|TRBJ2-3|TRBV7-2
CASSFDGSPGTDTQYF
TGTGCCAGCAGCTTTGACGGGAGCCCGGGCACAGATACGCAGTATTTT
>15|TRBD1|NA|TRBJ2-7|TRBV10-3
CAISGGQGISYEQYF
TGTGCCATCAGTGGGGGACAGGGAATTTCCTACGAGCAGTACTTC
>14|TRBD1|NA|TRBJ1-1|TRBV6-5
CASSRDRGLAEAFF
TGTGCCAGCAGCCGCGACAGGGGGCTCGCTGAAGCTTTCTTT
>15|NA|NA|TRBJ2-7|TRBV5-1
CASSSRNGAPEEQYF
TGCGCCAGCAGCTCCCGAAATGGGGCTCCGGAGGAGCAGTACTTC
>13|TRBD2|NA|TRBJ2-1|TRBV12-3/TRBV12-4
CASSSRRGNEQFF
TGTGCCAGCAGTTCTCGGCGGGGGAATGAGCAGTTCTTC
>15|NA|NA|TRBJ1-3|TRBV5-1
CASSERPTSGNTIYF
TGCGCCAGCAGCGAGCGACCGACCTCTGGAAACACCATATATTTT
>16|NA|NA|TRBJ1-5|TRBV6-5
CASSYSGLGGGQPQHF
TGTGCCAGCAGTTACTCGGGCCTAGGGGGGGGGCAGCCCCAGCATTTT
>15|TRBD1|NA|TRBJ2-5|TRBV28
CASNTGQGGQETQYF
TGTGCCAGCAACACGGGACAGGGGGGCCAAGAGACCCAGTACTTC
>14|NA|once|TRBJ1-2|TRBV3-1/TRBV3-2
CASSPQTANYGYTF
TGTGCCAGCAGCCCTCAGACAGCAAACTATGGCTACACCTTC
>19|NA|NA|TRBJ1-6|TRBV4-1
CASSFKPRDTSSYNSPLHF
TGCGCCAGCAGCTTTAAACCCCGGGACACGAGCTCCTATAATTCACCCCTCCACTTT
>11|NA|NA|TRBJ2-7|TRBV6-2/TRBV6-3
CASSEGVEQYF
TGTGCCAGCAGTGAGGGGGTCGAGCAGTACTTC
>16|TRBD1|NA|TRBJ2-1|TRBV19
CASTGTGVSSYNEQFF
TGTGCCAGTACCGGGACAGGGGTGAGCTCCTACAATGAGCAGTTCTTC
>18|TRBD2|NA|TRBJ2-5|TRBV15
CATSRALRSLADQETQYF
TGTGCCACCAGCAGAGCACTACGATCCCTAGCGGACCAAGAGACCCAGTACTTC
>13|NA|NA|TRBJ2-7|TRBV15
CATGDIYTYEQYF
TGTGCCACAGGGGATATATACACCTACGAGCAGTACTTC
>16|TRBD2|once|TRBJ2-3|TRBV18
CASSRNSGANTDTQYF
TGTGCCAGCTCCCGAAATAGCGGGGCAAACACAGATACGCAGTATTTT
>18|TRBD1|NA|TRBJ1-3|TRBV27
CASSPNPGQIYSGNTIYF
TGTGCCAGCAGTCCAAATCCGGGACAGATATACTCTGGAAACACCATATATTTT
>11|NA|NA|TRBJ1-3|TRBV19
CASTQDWGIYF
TGTGCCAGTACCCAGGACTGGGGCATATATTTT
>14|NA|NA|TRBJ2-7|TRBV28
CASSLSNRPYEQYF
TGTGCCAGCAGCTTGTCCAATCGCCCCTATGAGCAGTACTTC
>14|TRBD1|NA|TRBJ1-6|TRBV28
CASSLGQNNSPLHF
TGTGCCAGCAGCCTGGGACAGAATAATTCACCCCTCCACTTT
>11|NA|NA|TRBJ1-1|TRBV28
CASSAPIGAFF
TGTGCCAGCAGTGCCCCCATCGGAGCTTTCTTT
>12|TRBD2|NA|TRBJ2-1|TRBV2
CATTLANHEQFF
TGTGCCACCACACTAGCGAACCATGAGCAGTTCTTC
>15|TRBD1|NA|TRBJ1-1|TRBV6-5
CASRRNRGRNTEAFF
TGTGCCAGCAGGCGAAACAGGGGTAGGAACACTGAAGCTTTCTTT
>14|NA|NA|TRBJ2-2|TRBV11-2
CASSLLQASGELFF
TGTGCCAGCAGCTTATTACAGGCAAGCGGGGAGCTGTTTTTT
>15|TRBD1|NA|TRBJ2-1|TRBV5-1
CASSLGVPGGNEQFF
TGCGCCAGCAGCTTGGGGGTCCCAGGGGGTAATGAGCAGTTCTTC
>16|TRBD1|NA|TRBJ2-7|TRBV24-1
CATSDPRDSLTYEQYF
TGTGCCACCAGTGATCCCCGGGACAGTTTAACTTACGAGCAGTACTTC
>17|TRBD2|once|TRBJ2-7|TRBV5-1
CASSLGQREGSRNEQYF
TGCGCCAGCAGCTTGGGCCAGCGGGAGGGCAGCAGGAACGAGCAGTACTTC
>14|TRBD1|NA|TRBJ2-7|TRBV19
CASSTNRGRNEQYF
TGTGCCAGTAGTACCAACAGGGGGCGGAACGAGCAGTACTTC
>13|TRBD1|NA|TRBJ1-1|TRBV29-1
CSVGTGGDTEAFF
TGCAGCGTTGGTACAGGGGGGGACACTGAAGCTTTCTTT
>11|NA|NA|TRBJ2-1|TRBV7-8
CASSLLAEQFF
TGTGCCAGCAGCTTATTGGCTGAGCAGTTCTTC
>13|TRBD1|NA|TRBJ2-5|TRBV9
CASSVDREETQYF
TGTGCCAGCAGCGTCGACAGGGAAGAGACCCAGTACTTC
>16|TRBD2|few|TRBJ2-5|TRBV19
CASSILLASGKETQYF
TGTGCCAGTAGTATTCTTCTGGCTAGCGGGAAAGAGACCCAGTACTTC
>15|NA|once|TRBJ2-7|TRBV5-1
CASSLGSGVAYEQYF
TGCGCCAGCAGCTTGGGGTCAGGGGTGGCCTACGAGCAGTACTTC
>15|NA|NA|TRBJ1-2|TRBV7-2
CASSQNTGPSYGYTF
TGTGCCAGCAGCCAAAACACAGGGCCTTCTTATGGCTACACCTTC
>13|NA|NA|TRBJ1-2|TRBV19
CASSIVAGNGYTF
TGTGCCAGTAGTATAGTTGCAGGGAATGGCTACACCTTC
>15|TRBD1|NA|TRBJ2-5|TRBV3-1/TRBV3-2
CASSHMTGGTETQYF
TGTGCCAGCAGCCACATGACAGGGGGTACGGAGACCCAGTACTTC
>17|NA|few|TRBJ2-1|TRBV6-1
CASSEASGRFHYNEQFF
TGTGCCAGCAGTGAAGCCAGCGGAAGATTCCACTACAATGAGCAGTTCTTC
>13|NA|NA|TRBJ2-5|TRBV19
CASSISREETQYF
TGTGCCAGTAGTATCTCCCGGGAAGAGACCCAGTACTTC
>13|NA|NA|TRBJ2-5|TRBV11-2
CASSVSGTKTQYF
TGTGCCAGCAGCGTCAGCGGGACAAAGACCCAGTACTTC
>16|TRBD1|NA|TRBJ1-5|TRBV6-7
CASSYLSDRGRQPQHF
TGTGCCAGCAGTTACTTATCGGACAGGGGTCGACAGCCCCAGCATTTT
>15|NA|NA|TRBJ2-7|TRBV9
CASSVGQNSNYEQYF
TGTGCCAGCAGCGTAGGCCAAAACTCCAACTACGAGCAGTACTTC
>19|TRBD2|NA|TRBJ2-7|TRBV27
CASSLRRRSGRAVGGEQYF
TGTGCCAGCAGTTTAAGGCGGCGCAGCGGGAGGGCCGTGGGGGGAGAGCAGTACTTC
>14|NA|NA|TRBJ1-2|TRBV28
CASSLLGRNYGYTF
TGTGCCAGCAGTTTGCTCGGCAGGAACTATGGCTACACCTTC
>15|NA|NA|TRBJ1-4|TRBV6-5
CASSYSVFRDEKLFF
TGTGCCAGCAGTTACTCGGTCTTCCGGGATGAAAAACTGTTTTTT
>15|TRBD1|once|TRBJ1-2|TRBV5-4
CASSLVGQGAPGYTF
TGTGCCAGCAGCTTGGTAGGACAGGGGGCGCCGGGCTACACCTTC
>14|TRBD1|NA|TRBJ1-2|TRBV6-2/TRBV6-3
CASSWTGLGYGYTF
TGTGCCAGCAGCTGGACAGGGCTCGGCTATGGCTACACCTTC
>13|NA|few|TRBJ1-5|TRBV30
CACQGASNQPQHF
TGTGCCTGTCAAGGGGCTTCCAATCAGCCCCAGCATTTT
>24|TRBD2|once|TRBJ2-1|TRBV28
CASSLGPGQLSRPKTSGDYNEQFF
TGTGCCAGCAGTCTAGGTCCGGGACAGCTATCCCGCCCCAAGACTAGCGGAGATTACAATGAGCAGTTCTTC
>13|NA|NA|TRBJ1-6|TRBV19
CASSTGRDSPLHF
TGTGCCAGTAGTACTGGCAGGGATTCACCCCTCCACTTT
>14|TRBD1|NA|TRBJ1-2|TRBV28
CASSPHTGGDGYTF
TGTGCCAGCAGTCCTCACACAGGGGGCGATGGCTACACCTTC
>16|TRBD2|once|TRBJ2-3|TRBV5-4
CASSSTSGGPYGTQYF
TGTGCCAGCAGCTCCACTAGCGGGGGCCCCTATGGTACGCAGTATTTT
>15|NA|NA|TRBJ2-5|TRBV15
CATSREGQTRETQYF
TGTGCCACCAGCAGAGAGGGGCAGACTCGAGAGACCCAGTACTTC